Presented here are 9 T cell receptor beta chains from one specimen sequenced in a study of liver allograft versus peripheral blood T cells (dated by TCRdb to between 2020 and 2021). Regarding the study in general: The study compared T cell receptor repertoires found within transplanted livers against repertoires in the peripheral blood of liver transplant recipients.

TCRdb records Illumina MiSeq as the sequencer. Starting from the raw public reads, TCRdb applied fastp trimming at Q25, assembled clones with MiXCR and retained in-frame beta chains. Duplicate CDR3 protein sequences are folded into a single record with the most common DNA and genes. The sample yields roughly 8,000 distinct CDR3 sequences; about 18% were counted once. The biggest ten clones account for 4% to 4.5% of the sample. These receptors all stem from a human patient who had a liver transplant. The graft donor may be the source of some T cells after a transplant.

In its sample, this clonotype is medium-sized. The CDR3 bases are TGTGCCAGCACCCACAGGGCAGGGAGAAACTATGGCTACACCTTC. Translating it yields CASTHRAGRNYGYTF. V is TRBV6-5 and J is TRBJ1-2; D possibly corresponds to TRBD1 (6 bases). The CDR3 runs to 15 residues. Looked up from germline, CDR1 is MNHEY and CDR2 is SVGAGI. Trimming cost V 7 bases and J 2 bases, with 17 bases left between them.

This chain links TRBV20-1 with TRBJ2-1; either TRBD1 or TRBD2 may fit D (5 bases each). V was cut by 5 bases and J by 15 bases, with 17 bases left in between. The germline gives CDR1 DFQATT, CDR2 SNEGSKA (reference sequence). This CDR3 region has 11 residues. The CDR3 DNA follows: TGCAGTGCTGGGGGAAGAGGGGAAGGGTTCTTC. As protein: CSAGGRGEGFF.

By sample fraction, this clonotype is medium-sized (0.01 to 0.1%). The chain carries TRBV6-1 and TRBJ1-2; tentative D call: TRBD1 (6 bases). The V gene lost 0 bases and the J gene lost 7 bases, with 9 bases spanning the gap. Looked up from germline, CDR1 is MNHNS and CDR2 is SASEGT. The CDR3 extends over 13 amino acids. The CDR3: CASSEARGSGYTF. The CDR3 DNA reads as TGTGCCAGCAGTGAAGCGAGGGGGTCTGGCTACACCTTC.

By proportion, this clonotype is medium-sized. This chain uses TRBV6-6 with TRBJ2-5; a weak D match, TRBD1 (5 bases). The V end lost 6 bases, the J end lost 5 bases, and 19 bases lay between the germline ends. Germline CDR1 MNHNY, CDR2 SVGAGI (reference sequence). CDR3 size: 15 residues. CDR3 amino acids: CASRVGAANPETQYF. DNA for the CDR3: TGTGCCAGCAGGGTTGGGGCGGCGAATCCGGAGACCCAGTACTTC.

This clonotype rates as medium-sized (0.01 to 0.1%). V and J are TRBV6-5 and TRBJ1-2; TRBD1 aligns across 9 bases. CDR3 length equals 17 residues. After removal of 2 bases from V and 6 bases from J, the junction contained 13 bases not matched to a gene. The germline gives CDR1 MNHEY, CDR2 SVGAGI. For the CDR3, the DNA is TGTGCCAGCAGTTACCTCGGGACAGGGAAGGCATCGGATGGCTACACCTTC. It codes for CASSYLGTGKASDGYTF.

The chain couples TRBV12-5 to TRBJ2-5, with 7 positions matching TRBD1. Unmatched junction bases numbered 1, after V lost 5 bases and J lost 1 base. The germline CDR1 and CDR2 sequences are LGHNT and FRNRAP. The CDR3 is 13 residues long. The CDR3 spells CASGRDSQETQYF. For the CDR3, the DNA is TGTGCTAGTGGTCGGGACAGCCAAGAGACCCAGTACTTC.

There are a few counts of this clonotype. This chain uses TRBV9 with TRBJ2-1; the D is unclear. CDR3 length equals 15 residues. Germline lookup yields CDR1 SGDLS and CDR2 YYNGEE. With 3 bases removed from V and 5 bases from J, the gap between germline ends came to 15 bases. The CDR3 sequence: CASSDHRALNNEQFF. The CDR3 DNA reads as TGTGCCAGCAGCGACCACCGGGCCCTCAACAATGAGCAGTTCTTC.

The gene calls are TRBV5-5 and TRBJ1-3; no clear D. Germline assignment: CDR1 SGHKS and CDR2 YYEKEE (reference sequence). Trimming shortened V by 4 bases and J by 4 bases, and 9 bases separated the two germline ends. There are 13 residues in the CDR3. The CDR3 DNA sequence: TGTGCCAGCAGCCCCTTGGTAGGAAACACCATATATTTT. It encodes CASSPLVGNTIYF.

Relative to its sample, this clonotype is medium-sized. V gene TRBV7-2 combines with J gene TRBJ2-3, with D perhaps matching TRBD2 (7 bases). V was trimmed by 1 base and J by 5 bases, leaving 13 bases between them. Germline loops: CDR1 SGHTA, CDR2 FQGNSA. The CDR3 has 15 amino acids. The CDR3 sequence: CASSLGGGGGDTQYF. The CDR3, as DNA: TGTGCCAGCAGCTTAGGGGGGGGCGGTGGAGATACGCAGTATTTT.